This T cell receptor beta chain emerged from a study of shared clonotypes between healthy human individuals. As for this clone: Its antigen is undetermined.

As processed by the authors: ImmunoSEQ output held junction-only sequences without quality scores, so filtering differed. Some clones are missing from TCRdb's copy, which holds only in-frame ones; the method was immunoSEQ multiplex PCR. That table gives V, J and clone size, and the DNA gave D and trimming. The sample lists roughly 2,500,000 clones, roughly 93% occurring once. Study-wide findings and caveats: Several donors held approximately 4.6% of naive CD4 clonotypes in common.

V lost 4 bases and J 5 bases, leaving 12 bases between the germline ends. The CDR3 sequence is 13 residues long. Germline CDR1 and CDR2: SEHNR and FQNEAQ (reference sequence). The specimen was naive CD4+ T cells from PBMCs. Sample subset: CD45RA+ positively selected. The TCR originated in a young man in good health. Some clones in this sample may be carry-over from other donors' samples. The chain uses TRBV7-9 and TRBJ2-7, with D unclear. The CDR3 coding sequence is TGTGCCAGCAGCTACGGCCCAAGGGACGAGCAGTACTTC. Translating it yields CASSYGPRDEQYF. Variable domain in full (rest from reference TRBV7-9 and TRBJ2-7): DTGVSQNPRHKITKRGQNVTFRCDPISEHNRLYWYRQTLGQGPEFLTYFQNEAQLEKSRLLSDRFSAERPKGSFSTLEIQRTEQGDSAMYLCASSYGPRDEQYFGPGTRLTVT.